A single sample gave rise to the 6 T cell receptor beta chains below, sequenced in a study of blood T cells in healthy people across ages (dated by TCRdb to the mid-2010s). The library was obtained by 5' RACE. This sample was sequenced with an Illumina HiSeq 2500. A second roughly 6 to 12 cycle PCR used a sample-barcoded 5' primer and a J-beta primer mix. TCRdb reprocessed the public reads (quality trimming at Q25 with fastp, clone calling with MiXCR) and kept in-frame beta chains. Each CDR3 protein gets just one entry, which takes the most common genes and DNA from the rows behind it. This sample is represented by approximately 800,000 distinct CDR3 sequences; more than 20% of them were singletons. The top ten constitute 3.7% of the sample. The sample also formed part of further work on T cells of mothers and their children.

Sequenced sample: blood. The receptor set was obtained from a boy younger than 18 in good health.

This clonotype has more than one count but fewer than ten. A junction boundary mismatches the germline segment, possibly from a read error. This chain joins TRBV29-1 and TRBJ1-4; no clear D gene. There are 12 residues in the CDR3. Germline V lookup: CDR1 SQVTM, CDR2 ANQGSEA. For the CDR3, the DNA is TGCAGTGTTGTTGAATATAATGAAAAACTGTTTTTT. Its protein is CSVVEYNEKLFF.

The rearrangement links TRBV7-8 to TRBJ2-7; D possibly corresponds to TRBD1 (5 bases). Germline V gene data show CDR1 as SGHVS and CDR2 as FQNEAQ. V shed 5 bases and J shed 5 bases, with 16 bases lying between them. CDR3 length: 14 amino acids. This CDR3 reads CASSREAGQDEQYF. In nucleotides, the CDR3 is TGTGCCAGCAGCCGCGAGGCAGGGCAAGACGAGCAGTACTTC.

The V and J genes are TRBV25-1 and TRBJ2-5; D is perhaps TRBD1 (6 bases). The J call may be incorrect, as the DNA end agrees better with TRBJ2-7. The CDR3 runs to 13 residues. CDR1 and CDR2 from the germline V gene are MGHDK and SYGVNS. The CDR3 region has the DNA TGTGCCAGCAGTGACCCAGGGGTTGACGAGCAGTACTTC. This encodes CASSDPGVDEQYF.

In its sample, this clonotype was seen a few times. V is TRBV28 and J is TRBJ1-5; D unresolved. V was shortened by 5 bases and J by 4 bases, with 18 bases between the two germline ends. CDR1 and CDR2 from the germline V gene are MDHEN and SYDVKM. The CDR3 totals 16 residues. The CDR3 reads CASSGPGRGKNQPQHF. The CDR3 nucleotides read TGTGCCAGCAGTGGTCCGGGGAGAGGAAAAAATCAGCCCCAGCATTTT.

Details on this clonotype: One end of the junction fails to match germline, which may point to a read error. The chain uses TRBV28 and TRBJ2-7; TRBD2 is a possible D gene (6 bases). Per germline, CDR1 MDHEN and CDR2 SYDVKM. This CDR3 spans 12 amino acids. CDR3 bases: TGTGCCAGCGGTTTGGCGGGGTCCGGGCAGTACTTC. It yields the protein CASGLAGSGQYF.

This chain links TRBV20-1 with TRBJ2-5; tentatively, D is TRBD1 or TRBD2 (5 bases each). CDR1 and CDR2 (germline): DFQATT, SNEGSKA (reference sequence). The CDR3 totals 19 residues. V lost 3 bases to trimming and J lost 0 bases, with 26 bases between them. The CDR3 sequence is CSASPLGTLVTPDQETQYF. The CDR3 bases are TGCAGTGCTAGCCCCCTCGGGACCCTCGTGACACCTGACCAAGAGACCCAGTACTTC.